This TCR beta chain was documented in a study of naive and memory T cell subsets. In germline, CDR1 is SGHRS, CDR2 YFSETQ. The CDR3 has 15 amino acids. V dropped 1 base and J dropped 7; count of bases not matched to a gene: 3. An oligonucleotide containing a UMI was ligated to the 3' end of TCR cDNA. Ligated cDNA underwent four rounds of PCR with nested alpha and beta constant region primers and SP2. TCRdb re-derived calls from the 5' RACE reads in MiXCR, one entry per CDR3 protein. The sample shows tens of thousands of distinct CDR3 sequences, 6.5% to 8.5% of them seen only once. V gene TRBV5-1 combines with J gene TRBJ1-6; 9 positions match TRBD1. This clonotype originated in a female donor in good health. This CDR3 reads CASSLRDRANSPLHF. The CDR3 DNA follows: TGCGCCAGCAGCTTGAGGGACAGGGCAAATTCACCCCTCCACTTT.